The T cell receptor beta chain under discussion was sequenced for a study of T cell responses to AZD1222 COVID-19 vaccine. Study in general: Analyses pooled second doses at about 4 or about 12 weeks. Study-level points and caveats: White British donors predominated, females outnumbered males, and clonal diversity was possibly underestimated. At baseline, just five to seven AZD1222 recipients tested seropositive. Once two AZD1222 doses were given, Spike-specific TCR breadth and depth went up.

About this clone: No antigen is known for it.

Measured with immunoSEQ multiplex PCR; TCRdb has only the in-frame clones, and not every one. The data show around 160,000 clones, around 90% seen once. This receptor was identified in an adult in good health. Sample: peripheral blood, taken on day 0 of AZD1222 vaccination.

The CDR3 region is CASRTSGRDEQFF. CDR3 bases: TGTGCCAGCAGGACTAGCGGGAGGGATGAGCAGTTCTTC. The chain has TRBV2 and TRBJ2-1; 14 positions match TRBD2. Germline V CDR1 and CDR2: SNHLY, FYNNEI. This CDR3 comprises 13 residues. V lost 6 bases to trimming and J lost 8 bases; unmatched junction nucleotides: 0.